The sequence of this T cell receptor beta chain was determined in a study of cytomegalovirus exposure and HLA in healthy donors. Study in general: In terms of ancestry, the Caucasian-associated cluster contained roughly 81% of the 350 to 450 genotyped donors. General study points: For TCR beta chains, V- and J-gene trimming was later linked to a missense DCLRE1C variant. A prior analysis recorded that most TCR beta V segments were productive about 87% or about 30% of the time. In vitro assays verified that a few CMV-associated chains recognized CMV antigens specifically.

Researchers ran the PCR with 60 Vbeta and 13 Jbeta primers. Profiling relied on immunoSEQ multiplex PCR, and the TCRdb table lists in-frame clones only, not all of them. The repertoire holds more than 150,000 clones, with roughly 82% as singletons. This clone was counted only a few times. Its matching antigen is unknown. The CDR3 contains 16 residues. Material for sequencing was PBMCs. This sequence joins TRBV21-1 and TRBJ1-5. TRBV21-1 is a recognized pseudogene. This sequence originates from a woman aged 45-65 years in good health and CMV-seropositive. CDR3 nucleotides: TGTGCCAGCAGCAAATGGGAAGGGAGGCGGGATCAGCCCCAGCATTTT. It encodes CASSKWEGRRDQPQHF.